This TCR beta chain was captured in a study of blood T cells in healthy people across ages. General study results and limits: Nothing was known about donor CMV status, and this possibly confounded expanded clonotype changes.

V was pared by 0 bases and J by 5 bases, with 5 bases of the junction left unmatched. This CDR3 has 15 amino acids. Germline V gives CDR1 LGHNA, CDR2 YNFKEQ. It was with a sample-barcoded 5' primer and a J-beta primer mix that a second PCR of about 6 to 12 cycles was run. TCRdb re-called the 5' RACE reads through MiXCR, storing one row per CDR3 protein. Among roughly 860,000 distinct CDR3 sequences listed, around 68% were seen once. On this clonotype itself: Its antigen is currently unknown.

Sequences were obtained from blood. The TCR was taken from a man aged 30-40 years in good health. The chain carries TRBV4-2 and TRBJ1-2, with 8 bases aligning to TRBD1. The CDR3 region is CASSQEGTGSYGYTF. The DNA of the CDR3 is TGTGCCAGCAGCCAAGAGGGGACAGGAAGTTATGGCTACACCTTC.